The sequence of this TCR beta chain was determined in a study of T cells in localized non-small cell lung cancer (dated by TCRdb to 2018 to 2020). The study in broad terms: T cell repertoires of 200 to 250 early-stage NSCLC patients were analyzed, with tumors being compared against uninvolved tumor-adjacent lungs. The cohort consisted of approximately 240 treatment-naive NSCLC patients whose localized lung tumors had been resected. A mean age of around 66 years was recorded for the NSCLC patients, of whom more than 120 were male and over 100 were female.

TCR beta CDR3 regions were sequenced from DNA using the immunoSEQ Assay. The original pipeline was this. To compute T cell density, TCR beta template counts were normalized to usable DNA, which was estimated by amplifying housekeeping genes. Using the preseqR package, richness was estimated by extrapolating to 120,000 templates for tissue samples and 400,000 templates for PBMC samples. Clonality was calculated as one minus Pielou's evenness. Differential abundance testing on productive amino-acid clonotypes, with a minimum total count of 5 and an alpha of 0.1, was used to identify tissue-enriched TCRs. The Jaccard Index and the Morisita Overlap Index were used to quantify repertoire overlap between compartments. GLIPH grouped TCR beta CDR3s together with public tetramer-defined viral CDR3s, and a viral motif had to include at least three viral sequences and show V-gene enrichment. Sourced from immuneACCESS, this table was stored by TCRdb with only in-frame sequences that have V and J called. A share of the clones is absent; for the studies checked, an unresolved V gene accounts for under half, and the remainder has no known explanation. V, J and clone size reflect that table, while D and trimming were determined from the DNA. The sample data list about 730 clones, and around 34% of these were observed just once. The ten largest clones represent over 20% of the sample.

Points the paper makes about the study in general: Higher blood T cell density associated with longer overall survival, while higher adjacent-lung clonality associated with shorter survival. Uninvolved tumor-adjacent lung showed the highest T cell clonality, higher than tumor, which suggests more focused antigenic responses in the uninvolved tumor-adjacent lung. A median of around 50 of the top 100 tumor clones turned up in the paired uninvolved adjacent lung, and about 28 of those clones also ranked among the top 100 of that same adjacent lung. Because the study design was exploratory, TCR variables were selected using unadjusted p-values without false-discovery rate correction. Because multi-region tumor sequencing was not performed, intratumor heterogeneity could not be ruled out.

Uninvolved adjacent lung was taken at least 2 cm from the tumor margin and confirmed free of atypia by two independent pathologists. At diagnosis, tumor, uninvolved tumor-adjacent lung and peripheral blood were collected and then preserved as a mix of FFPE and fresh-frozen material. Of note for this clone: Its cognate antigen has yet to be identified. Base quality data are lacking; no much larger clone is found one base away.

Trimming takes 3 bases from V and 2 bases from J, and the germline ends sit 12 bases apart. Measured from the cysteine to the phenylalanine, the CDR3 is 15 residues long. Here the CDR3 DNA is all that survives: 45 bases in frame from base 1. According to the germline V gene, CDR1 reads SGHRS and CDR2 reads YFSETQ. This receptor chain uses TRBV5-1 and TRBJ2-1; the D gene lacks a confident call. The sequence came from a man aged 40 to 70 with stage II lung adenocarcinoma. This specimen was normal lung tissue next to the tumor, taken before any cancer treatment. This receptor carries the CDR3 CASSSKASPYNEQFF. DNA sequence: TGCGCCAGCAGCTCCAAAGCATCACCCTACAATGAGCAGTTCTTC.